This TCR beta chain was documented in a study of cytomegalovirus exposure and HLA in healthy donors. Whole-study context: Around 85 million unique TCR sequences came from HLA-typed donors in an early release. Falling in the Caucasian-associated ancestry cluster were about 82% of some 400 genotyped donors. Points from the study as a whole: Through in vitro validation, a few CMV-associated chains were shown to be specific for CMV antigens.

Germline CDR1 reads SNHLY; CDR2 reads FYNNEI. This CDR3 region has 14 residues. V gave up 3 bases and J gave up 5 bases; unmatched junction bases: 4. The PCR used 60 Vbeta and 13 Jbeta primers. Here immunoSEQ multiplex PCR was the method, and the copy in TCRdb shows in-frame clones only, minus some. The table has about 110,000 clones, roughly four fifths seen once. Concerning this clone: The antigen remains undetermined.

The sample comprised PBMCs. This receptor was identified in a woman aged 45-59 years in good health and CMV-seropositive. The chain joins TRBV2 to TRBJ2-3, with 8 bases fitting TRBD1. The DNA of the CDR3 is TGTGCCAGCAGTGATCTGACAGGGGAAGATACGCAGTATTTT. This sequence encodes CASSDLTGEDTQYF.